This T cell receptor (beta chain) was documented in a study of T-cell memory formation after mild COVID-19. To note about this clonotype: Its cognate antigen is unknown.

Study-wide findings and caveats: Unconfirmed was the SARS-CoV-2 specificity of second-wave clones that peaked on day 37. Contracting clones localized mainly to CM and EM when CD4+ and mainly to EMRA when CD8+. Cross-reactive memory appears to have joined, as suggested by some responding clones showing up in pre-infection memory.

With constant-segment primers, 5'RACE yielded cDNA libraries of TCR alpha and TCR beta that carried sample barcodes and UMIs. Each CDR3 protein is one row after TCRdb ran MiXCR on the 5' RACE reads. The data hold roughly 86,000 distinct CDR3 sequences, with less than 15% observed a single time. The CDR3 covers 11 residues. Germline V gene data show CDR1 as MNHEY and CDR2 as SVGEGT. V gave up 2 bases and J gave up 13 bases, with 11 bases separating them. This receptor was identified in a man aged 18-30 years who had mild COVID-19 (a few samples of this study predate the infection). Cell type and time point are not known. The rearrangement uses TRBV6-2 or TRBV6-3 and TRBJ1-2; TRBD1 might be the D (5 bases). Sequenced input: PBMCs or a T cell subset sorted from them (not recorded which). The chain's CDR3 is CASSYGADGTF. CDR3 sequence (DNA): TGTGCCAGCAGTTACGGGGCCGATGGCACCTTC.